Below, one T cell receptor (beta chain) is given with its context. The data belong to a study of blood T cell repertoires in COVID-19. Clones were sequenced by immunoSEQ multiplex PCR, and TCRdb holds only the in-frame ones, with some missing. The sample yields about 480,000 clones, approximately 88% seen once. CDR3 size: 15 residues. The germline gives CDR1 MNHEY, CDR2 SMNVEV (reference sequence). Between the trimmed V and J ends, which lost 5 bases and 5 bases, there was a span of 17 bases. This clonotype was sampled from a woman in her forties or fifties with COVID-19, enrolled during active disease. The material sequenced was peripheral blood. The chain employs TRBV27 and TRBJ2-3; weak D call: TRBD2 (5 bases). DNA for the CDR3: TGTGCCAGCAGTGTTCCTGGGCTAGAGGGAGATACGCAGTATTTT. This translates into CASSVPGLEGDTQYF.